This entry is about one T cell receptor (beta chain). Sequencing relied on a cDNA template that was reverse transcribed from extracted RNA. TCRdb keeps only in-frame clones here, not all; method: immunoSEQ multiplex PCR. This table holds 110,000 to 150,000 clones, about 86% found once. The sample comes from a study of CD8+ T cells in alopecia areata. Documented treatment: oral pan-JAK inhibitor, 5-10 mg twice daily. The CDR3 is 16 residues long. CDR1 and CDR2 from the germline V gene are SGHAT and FQDESV (reference sequence). With V trimmed by 2 bases and J by 4 bases, 8 bases remained unmatched. The TCR was taken from a human donor with alopecia areata. Source: CD8+ T cells sorted from blood, taken at week 4, from a patient treated with tofacitinib. The rearrangement joins TRBV11-1 to TRBJ2-3, with 8 bases identical to TRBD2. The CDR3 protein is CASSLSREGPADTQYF. The CDR3 bases are TGTGCCAGCAGCTTATCACGGGAGGGCCCAGCAGATACGCAGTATTTT.